The rows below give T cell receptor beta chains drawn from one sample of a study of cytomegalovirus exposure and HLA in healthy donors. The table came from immunoSEQ multiplex PCR; TCRdb's copy has only in-frame clones and leaves some out. Found here are 95,000 to 100,000 clones, over 60% of them singletons; the top ten hold about a sixth. Sequencing was carried out using PBMCs. The receptors shown here come from a man between 60 and 75 years old in good health and CMV-seropositive. The CDR3 runs from the conserved cysteine through the conserved F or W. A D gene is named only where the DNA matches it firmly. Clone size is not always given. Where it is, it says once, few, many or a class for expanded clones.

j_call clone_size d_call v_call cdr3_aa cdr3_nt
TRBJ2-1 once TRBD2 TRBV7-3 CASSLDGGNYNEQFF TGTGCCAGCAGCTTAGACGGGGGGAACTACAATGAGCAGTTCTTC
TRBJ2-2 . . TRBV7-7 CASSTGTLGSGELFF TGTGCTAGCAGCACAGGGACCCTAGGATCCGGGGAGCTGTTTTTT
TRBJ1-1 . TRBD1 TRBV30 CAWRGSGQGQAFF TGTGCCTGGAGGGGAAGCGGACAGGGCCAAGCTTTCTTT
TRBJ2-3 . . TRBV9 CASRGGTDTQYF TGTGCCAGCAGAGGGGGCACAGATACGCAGTATTTT
TRBJ2-2 . . TRBV19 CASLAGTRTGELFF TGTGCCTCCCTTGCAGGGACACGCACCGGGGAGCTGTTTTTT
TRBJ2-6 . TRBD1 TRBV19 CASSPGTGGSGANVLTF TGTGCCAGTAGTCCCGGGACAGGGGGCTCTGGGGCCAACGTCCTGACTTTC
TRBJ1-4 . . TRBV28 CASSFPGSGDEKLFF TGTGCCAGCAGTTTCCCAGGATCAGGGGATGAAAAACTGTTTTTT
TRBJ2-7 . . TRBV5-1 CASSLARGYEQYF TGCGCCAGCAGCTTGGCCAGGGGATACGAGCAGTACTTC
TRBJ2-1 once . TRBV13 CASNPRREYNEQFF TGTGCCAGCAACCCAAGGCGGGAATACAATGAGCAGTTCTTC
TRBJ2-3 . . TRBV5-4 CASSLEGYRADTQYF TGTGCCAGCAGCTTGGAGGGGTATCGCGCAGATACGCAGTATTTT
TRBJ2-3 . . TRBV4-3 CASSRQHPTDTQYF TGCGCCAGCAGCCGGCAACACCCCACAGATACGCAGTATTTT
TRBJ2-7 . . TRBV5-1 CASSPKPTGVRNEQYF TGCGCCAGCAGCCCAAAACCGACAGGAGTAAGAAACGAGCAGTACTTC
TRBJ1-1 . . TRBV6-5 CASSYGGMNTEAFF TGTGCCAGCAGTTACGGGGGGATGAACACTGAAGCTTTCTTT
TRBJ1-2 . TRBD1 TRBV27 CASSQGGQSYGYTF TGTGCCAGCAGTCAGGGGGGACAGTCCTATGGCTACACCTTC
TRBJ1-1 . TRBD1 TRBV18 CASSGTGGTEASF TGTGCCAGCTCAGGGACAGGGGGCACTGAAGCTTCCTTT
TRBJ1-1 . . TRBV6-1 CASLLGGDYTEAFF TGTGCCAGCCTGTTGGGGGGAGACTACACTGAAGCTTTCTTT
TRBJ2-7 . . TRBV2 CASRQTASSYEQYF TGTGCCAGCAGACAGACAGCGAGCTCCTACGAGCAGTACTTC
TRBJ2-3 few . TRBV19 CASSMARTDTQYF TGTGCCAGTAGTATGGCCCGAACAGATACGCAGTATTTT
TRBJ1-1 few TRBD1 TRBV29-1 CSLGTGYEAFF TGCAGCCTTGGGACAGGATATGAAGCTTTCTTT
TRBJ2-1 . . TRBV7-9 CSSSLNRVEQFF TGTTCCAGCAGCTTAAATCGGGTGGAGCAGTTCTTC
TRBJ2-7 . TRBD1 TRBV5-1 CASSWETGHSYEQYF TGCGCCAGCAGCTGGGAGACAGGGCACTCCTACGAGCAGTACTTC
TRBJ2-7 . . TRBV2 CASSATTGYEQYF TGTGCCAGCAGTGCTACTACAGGCTACGAGCAGTACTTC